The 8 T cell receptor beta chains presented below share a single source sample, sequenced in a study of vaccination and CD4 T cells after COVID-19 (dated by TCRdb to 2022 to 2024). The treatment or condition label of this sample denotes: roughly 10-day PBMC culture with coronavirus spike peptide pools or control peptides (ViraFEST assay). Antigens for these TCRs are unknown. The library was built by means of PCR. The listed sequencing device is Illumina iSeq 100. At the Johns Hopkins FTIC core, DNA from the cultured CD4+ T cells underwent TCR sequencing with the Oncomine TCR Beta short-read assay. Using fastp at Q25 and MiXCR, TCRdb reprocessed the public reads and kept productive beta chains. For every CDR3 protein sequence, its rows merge into one entry that carries the most common genes and DNA. The sample table shows under 20,000 distinct CDR3 sequences, and about two fifths are seen once. The ten largest clones take up 7% to 8.5% of the sample.

This specimen consisted of CD4+ T cells from blood, cultured in vitro, obtained after SARS-CoV-2 vaccination. These receptors all stem from a human donor who had recovered from COVID-19.

The chain combines TRBV6-1 with TRBJ2-7; 9 bases match TRBD1. This CDR3 has 14 amino acids. Germline V lookup: CDR1 MNHNS, CDR2 SASEGT. J lost 6 bases, V lost 2 bases, and 5 bases had no gene match. The DNA of the CDR3 is TGTGCCAGCAGTGAATTAACAGGGGGCGGCGAGCAGTACTTC. Encoded protein: CASSELTGGGEQYF.

This chain joins TRBV4-3 and TRBJ2-5, with a weak D call TRBD1 (5 bases). This CDR3 contains 14 residues. Trimming took off 0 bases at V and 2 bases at J, with 7 bases between the two ends. Germline V gives CDR1 LGHNA, CDR2 YSLEER. The CDR3 protein is CASSQEGVQETQYF. DNA for the CDR3: TGCGCCAGCAGCCAAGAAGGGGTGCAAGAGACCCAGTACTTC.

This clonotype was counted only a few times. J is TRBJ1-5 and V is TRBV7-2, with 7 bases fitting TRBD1. Germline lookup yields CDR1 SGHTA and CDR2 FQGNSA. The V gene end was trimmed by 5 bases and the J gene end by 4 bases; junction bases not matched to a gene: 2. The CDR3 loop spans 13 amino acids. This CDR3 is CASSARGNQPQHF. In DNA, the CDR3 is TGTGCCAGCAGCGCCAGGGGGAATCAGCCCCAGCATTTT.

This chain links TRBV12-3 or TRBV12-4 with TRBJ2-2; the D is unclear. The CDR3 is 13 residues long. The V gene lost 8 bases and the J gene lost 0 bases, with 7 bases spanning the gap. CDR3 amino acids: CASPEANTGELFF. For the CDR3, the DNA is TGTGCCAGCCCGGAAGCGAACACCGGGGAGCTGTTTTTT.

This clonotype was seen once. This sequence joins TRBV7-9 and TRBJ2-1, with TRBD2 identical over 11 bases. With 1 base clipped from V and 8 bases from J, the junction kept 10 bases outside the gene matches. The length of the CDR3 is 17 residues. CDR1 is SEHNR, CDR2 FQNEAQ, per germline (reference sequence). CDR3 DNA: TGTGCCAGCAGCTTAGGCCTAGCGGGAGGCCAGTCGGATGAGCAGTTCTTC. This translates into CASSLGLAGGQSDEQFF.

The rearrangement joins TRBV5-3 to TRBJ2-7; 11 bases align to TRBD2. TRBV5-3 is identified as an open reading frame with a role that is uncertain. V was clipped by 8 bases and J by 5 bases; unmatched bases: 24. This CDR3 has 19 residues. DNA for the CDR3: TGTGCCAGCAGCGGGGGGGGAGTAGCGGGAGGGCCCTTGATCCACGAGCAGTACTTC. Its protein is CASSGGGVAGGPLIHEQYF.

On this clonotype: The junction and the germline gene differ at one end; a read error may be behind it. The V gene is TRBV7-9, the J gene TRBJ2-3; D not certain. This CDR3 contains 11 residues. Germline CDR1 SEHNR, CDR2 FQNEAQ (reference sequence). The CDR3 region is CAGLRTDTQYF. Here the CDR3 DNA reads TGCGCCGGGTTGCGGACAGATACGCAGTATTTT.

The rearrangement uses TRBV12-3 or TRBV12-4 and TRBJ2-3; 8 nucleotides match TRBD1. CDR3 length: 15 residues. V lost 6 bases to trimming and J lost 4 bases; unmatched junction nucleotides: 9. The CDR3 region is CASSKQGGVADTQYF. CDR3 in DNA: TGTGCCAGCAGCAAACAGGGGGGAGTCGCAGATACGCAGTATTTT.